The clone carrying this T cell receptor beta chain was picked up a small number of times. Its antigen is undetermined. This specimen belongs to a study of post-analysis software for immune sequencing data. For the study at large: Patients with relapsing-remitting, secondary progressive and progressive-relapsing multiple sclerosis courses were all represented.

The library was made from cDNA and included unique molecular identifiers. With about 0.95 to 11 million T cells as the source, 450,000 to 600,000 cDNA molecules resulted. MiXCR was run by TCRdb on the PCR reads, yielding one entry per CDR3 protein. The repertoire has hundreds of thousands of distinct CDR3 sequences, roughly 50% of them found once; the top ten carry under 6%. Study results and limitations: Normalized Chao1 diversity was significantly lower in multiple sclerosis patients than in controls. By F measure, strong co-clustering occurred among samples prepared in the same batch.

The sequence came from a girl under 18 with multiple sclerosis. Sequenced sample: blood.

The CDR3 sequence: CSVEEGTPYEQYF. In DNA, the CDR3 is TGCAGCGTTGAGGAGGGCACCCCCTACGAGCAGTACTTC. The gene calls are TRBV29-1 and TRBJ2-7, with D perhaps TRBD2 (6 bases). Germline-derived CDR1 and CDR2 are SQVTM and ANQGSEA. V was pared by 3 bases and J by 2 bases, with 11 bases between. The CDR3 has 13 residues.